The next 3 T cell receptor beta chains were all read from a single sample in a study of blood T cell repertoires in COVID-19. Using immunoSEQ multiplex PCR, the repertoire was profiled, and TCRdb retains in-frame clones only, with some absent. In the table there are about 96,000 clones, roughly 80% of which are singletons. Source material: peripheral blood. These receptors were collected from a man aged 50 or older who had recovered from COVID-19.

This clone was detected many times. This chain links TRBV2 with TRBJ2-1, with D perhaps matching TRBD2 (5 bases). Germline CDR1 and CDR2: SNHLY and FYNNEI. The V end lost 7 bases, the J end lost 6 bases, and 10 bases lay between the germline ends. CDR3 length: 12 residues. In DNA form, the CDR3 reads TGTGCCAGCACCGAGGAGGTCAATGAGCAGTTCTTC. Translated, it gives CASTEEVNEQFF.

The rearrangement links TRBV7-2 to TRBJ2-1; 13 bases are shared with TRBD2. Germline CDR1 and CDR2: SGHTA and FQGNSA. The CDR3 has 16 amino acids. V lost 4 bases to trimming and J lost 6 bases; unmatched junction nucleotides: 6. The CDR3 is CASSSTSGRASNEQFF. In nucleotides, the CDR3 is TGTGCCAGCAGCTCCACTAGCGGGAGGGCCAGCAATGAGCAGTTCTTC.

V gene TRBV2 combines with J gene TRBJ2-1; D is unresolved. Germline lookup yields CDR1 SNHLY and CDR2 FYNNEI. With 6 bases removed from V and 5 bases from J, the gap between germline ends came to 11 bases. The CDR3 spans 13 residues. The CDR3 DNA reads as TGTGCCAGCAGCCAGACCAGGAACAATGAGCAGTTCTTC. It specifies CASSQTRNNEQFF.